Listed here are 19 T cell receptor beta chains from one sample, sequenced in a study of pediatric ulcerative colitis. During colonoscopy, one to two rectal pinch biopsies were collected. Sequenced by immunoSEQ multiplex PCR; TCRdb stores in-frame clones only, minus some. The table has fewer than 30,000 clones, approximately 71% seen once. Sequencing used gut tissue. These receptor sequences come from a boy younger than 18 with severe ulcerative colitis.

This clone has more than one count but fewer than ten. This chain connects TRBV11-2 to TRBJ1-1; D ambiguous. This CDR3 has 11 amino acids. Per germline, CDR1 SGHAT and CDR2 FQNNGV. The ends were cut back, 5 bases at V and 7 bases at J, with 8 bases in the middle. CDR3 nucleotides: TGTGCCAGCAGCACTGCTATTGAAGCTTTCTTT. Amino acids: CASSTAIEAFF. Based on the CDR3 plus reference TRBV11-2 and TRBJ1-1, the full variable domain is EAGVAQSPRYKIIEKRQSVAFWCNPISGHATLYWYQQILGQGPKLLIQFQNNGVVDDSQLPKDRFSAERLKGVDSTLKIQPAKLEDSAVYLCASSTAIEAFFGQGTRLTVV.

In this sample, this clone turned up a few times. V usage is TRBV5-4 and J usage is TRBJ2-3; 8 nucleotides agree with TRBD2. The CDR3 is 16 residues long. Trimming at V came to 1 base and at J to 1 base, leaving 5 bases not matched to a gene. Germline CDR1 SGHNT, CDR2 YYREEE (reference sequence). DNA for the CDR3: TGTGCCAGCAGCTTGTCCGCGGGAGGACGCACAGATACGCAGTATTTT. It is translated as CASSLSAGGRTDTQYF.

This clone is a singleton in its sample. This chain connects TRBV19 to TRBJ1-5; D possibly corresponds to TRBD1 (5 bases). Germline V gene sequence: CDR1 LNHDA, CDR2 SQIVND (reference sequence). CDR3 length: 15 residues. Trimming pared 0 bases from V and 7 bases from J, leaving 13 bases between. CDR3 sequence: CASSIDLGPSQPQHF. In DNA, the CDR3 is TGTGCCAGTAGTATAGATCTGGGGCCGTCCCAGCCCCAGCATTTT.

This clone was observed a single time. The chain carries TRBV6-6 and TRBJ2-2; D is ambiguous. Trimming pared 4 bases from V and 0 bases from J, leaving 3 bases between. The CDR3 spans 13 residues. Germline V CDR1 and CDR2: MNHNY, SVGAGI (reference sequence). The CDR3 sequence is CASSSTNTGELFF. CDR3 nucleotides: TGTGCCAGCAGTTCCACGAACACCGGGGAGCTGTTTTTT.

In DNA form, the CDR3 reads TGTGCCAGCAGCTTAGGGCCTAGCGGTGGCTCCTACGAGCAGTACTTC. It specifies CASSLGPSGGSYEQYF. The chain is built from TRBV7-2 and TRBJ2-7; TRBD2 aligns across 7 bases. The CDR3 runs 16 residues. Per germline, CDR1 SGHTA and CDR2 FQGNSA. The V gene end was trimmed by 1 base and the J gene end by 0 bases; junction bases not matched to a gene: 6.

The rearrangement links TRBV5-1 to TRBJ2-3; 11 bases fit TRBD2. V lost 0 bases to trimming and J lost 7 bases; unmatched junction nucleotides: 10. Germline CDR1 SGHRS, CDR2 YFSETQ. The CDR3 has 17 residues. The chain's CDR3 is CASSLVFSGRAKNTQYF. Here the CDR3 DNA reads TGCGCCAGCAGCTTGGTGTTTAGCGGGAGGGCCAAGAATACGCAGTATTTT.

The chain couples TRBV11-3 to TRBJ2-7; 9 bases match TRBD2. V dropped 0 bases and J dropped 0; count of bases not matched to a gene: 9. Germline V gives CDR1 SGHNT, CDR2 YENEEA. The CDR3 sequence is 18 residues long. For the CDR3, the DNA is TGTGCCAGCAGCTTAGACGAGCGGGAGGAATACAGCTCCTACGAGCAGTACTTC. Translated, it gives CASSLDEREEYSSYEQYF.

Only one count was recorded for this clone. The gene calls are TRBV10-2 and TRBJ2-4; D may be TRBD2 (6 bases). Germline V CDR1 and CDR2: WSHSY, SAAADI. The CDR3 is 13 residues long. V was clipped by 7 bases and J by 6 bases, with 13 bases between them. DNA of the CDR3: TGCGCCAGCATGGGAGGCGGGGCAAACATTCAGTACTTC. Its translation is CASMGGGANIQYF.

This clone appeared a few times. The rearrangement uses TRBV15 and TRBJ2-7; the D gene is possibly TRBD1 (6 bases). The CDR3 is 15 residues long. CDR1 and CDR2 from the germline V gene are LNHNV and YYDKDF (reference sequence). Trimming took off 0 bases at V and 7 bases at J, with 16 bases between the two ends. CDR3 protein: CATSREGQTTGEQYF. DNA for the CDR3: TGTGCCACCAGCAGAGAGGGACAAACTACGGGGGAGCAGTACTTC.

This chain connects TRBV7-2 to TRBJ2-7; TRBD2 matches 11 bases. The CDR3 length is 14 residues. V dropped 5 bases and J dropped 3; count of bases not matched to a gene: 3. The V gene's germline CDR1 is SGHTA and CDR2 FQGNSA. The CDR3: CASSRTSGFYEQYF. The CDR3 DNA is TGTGCCAGCAGCAGGACTAGCGGGTTCTACGAGCAGTACTTC. The full variable domain, its missing parts supplied by reference TRBV7-2 and TRBJ2-7, is GAGVSQSPSNKVTEKGKDVELRCDPISGHTALYWYRQSLGQGLEFLIYFQGNSAPDKSGLPSDRFSAERTGGSVSTLTIQRTQQEDSAVYLCASSRTSGFYEQYFGPGTRLTVT.

This chain links TRBV7-6 with TRBJ2-3; possibly TRBD2 for D (6 bases). Germline V gene lookup returns CDR1 SGHVS and CDR2 FNYEAQ. The CDR3 is 16 residues long. The V gene lost 1 base and the J gene lost 0 bases, with 11 bases spanning the gap. CDR3: CASSLVSSVSTDTQYF. The CDR3 nucleotides read TGTGCCAGCAGCTTAGTCTCTAGCGTTAGCACAGATACGCAGTATTTT.

The V and J genes are TRBV13 and TRBJ2-7, with 9 nucleotides matching TRBD1. V lost 5 bases, J lost 7 bases, and 15 bases stayed unmatched. The CDR3 has 16 residues. The germline CDR1 and CDR2 sequences are PRHDT and FYEKMQ (reference sequence). The CDR3 nucleotides are TGTGCCAGCAGCAGAATATTAGACAGGGGGAGGCGGGAGCAGTACTTC. Translated: CASSRILDRGRREQYF.

The rearrangement uses TRBV4-2 and TRBJ2-1; no firm D call. The germline V and J ends were trimmed by 0 bases and 5 bases, with 14 bases remaining between them. Germline-derived CDR1 and CDR2 are LGHNA and YNFKEQ. This CDR3 has 16 amino acids. DNA for the CDR3: TGTGCCAGCAGCCAAGAGAAGTCGTACTTACACAATGAGCAGTTCTTC. It yields the protein CASSQEKSYLHNEQFF.

This clone was counted between two and nine times. This chain connects TRBV2 to TRBJ2-3, with no clear D. The V gene's germline CDR1 is SNHLY and CDR2 FYNNEI. The V end lost 4 bases, the J end lost 4 bases, and 9 bases lay between the germline ends. The CDR3 contains 13 residues. The CDR3, as DNA: TGTGCCAGCAGTGGGCCCAGGCCAGATACGCAGTATTTT. Encoded protein: CASSGPRPDTQYF.

The chain is built from TRBV11-3 and TRBJ1-1; no firm D call. The CDR3 runs 11 residues. V was pared by 5 bases and J by 6 bases, with 7 bases between. The V gene's germline CDR1 is SGHNT and CDR2 YENEEA. The CDR3, as DNA: TGTGCCAGCAGCCTTTACGCTGAAGCTTTCTTT. Translating gives CASSLYAEAFF.

The chain carries TRBV6-5 and TRBJ2-5, with D perhaps matching TRBD2 (6 bases). V was trimmed by 3 bases and J by 5 bases, leaving 13 bases between them. Germline CDR1 is MNHEY and CDR2 is SVGAGI. CDR3 length equals 14 residues. The CDR3 spells CASSYAGPGETQYF. The CDR3, as DNA: TGTGCCAGCAGTTATGCGGGGCCGGGGGAGACCCAGTACTTC.

This clone has just a few counts. The chain couples TRBV30 to TRBJ2-3; TRBD2 matches at 7 bases. The CDR3 totals 13 residues. Losses at the gene ends were 4 bases for V and 6 bases for J; bases not matched to a gene: 7. Germline CDR1 GTSNPN, CDR2 SVGIG (reference sequence). The CDR3 DNA is TGTGCCTGGAATAAGATAGCGGGCGATACGCAGTATTTT. Its translation: CAWNKIAGDTQYF. Looking up the rest from reference TRBV30 and TRBJ2-3 gives the full variable domain: SQTIHQWPATLVQPVGSPLSLECTVEGTSNPNLYWYRQAAGRGLQLLFYSVGIGQISSEVPQNLSASRPQDRQFILSSKKLLLSDSGFYLCAWNKIAGDTQYFGPGTRLTVL.

This clone is medium-sized in the sample. This sequence joins TRBV29-1 and TRBJ1-2; D ambiguous. Germline V CDR1 and CDR2: SQVTM, ANQGSEA. The V gene lost 7 bases and the J gene lost 8 bases, with 14 bases spanning the gap. The CDR3 is 11 residues long. The CDR3 here is CSAKWERGYTF. The DNA of the CDR3 is TGCAGCGCAAAATGGGAACGGGGCTACACCTTC.

The V call is TRBV10-3, the J call TRBJ2-7; 14 bases agree with TRBD2. The trim removed 0 bases at V and 3 bases at J, leaving 7 bases unmatched. The germline CDR1 and CDR2 sequences are ENHRY and SYGVKD. The CDR3 covers 18 residues. DNA of the CDR3: TGTGCCATCAGTGAGTCTTGGGGACTAGCGGGAGTGGGCTACGAGCAGTACTTC. Residues: CAISESWGLAGVGYEQYF.